These T cell receptor beta chains were read from a single sample in a study of blood T cells in healthy people across ages. TCRdb itself ran the 5' RACE reads through MiXCR, one entry per CDR3 protein. The repertoire holds some 1.8 million distinct CDR3 sequences, with roughly two fifths as singletons. The sample comprised blood. The receptors were sampled from a human donor in good health. The CDR3 runs from the conserved cysteine through the conserved F or W. A D gene is named only where the DNA matches it firmly. Only part of the rows carry a size: once, few, many, or a class if the clone is expanded.

CDR3aa: CASSSDLSGADTQYF
CDR3nt: TGTGCCAGCAGCTCCGACTTGAGCGGCGCAGATACGCAGTATTTT
d_gene: NA
v_gene: TRBV7-2
j_gene: TRBJ2-3
abundance: few

CDR3aa: CSNTRSPGAVDGYTF
CDR3nt: TGCAGCAACACCCGCTCGCCGGGTGCGGTGGATGGCTACACCTTC
d_gene: NA
v_gene: TRBV29-1
j_gene: TRBJ1-2
abundance: many

CDR3aa: CASSSDRGLADTQYF
CDR3nt: TGTGCCAGCAGTTCGGACAGGGGGCTGGCAGATACGCAGTATTTT
d_gene: TRBD1
v_gene: TRBV12-3/TRBV12-4
j_gene: TRBJ2-3
abundance: few

CDR3aa: CASSWGLINEKLFF
CDR3nt: TGTGCCAGCAGCTGGGGACTGATTAATGAAAAACTGTTTTTT
d_gene: NA
v_gene: TRBV7-2
j_gene: TRBJ1-4
abundance: NA

CDR3aa: CATSGASSTDTQYF
CDR3nt: TGTGCCACCAGTGGAGCGAGCTCCACAGATACGCAGTATTTT
d_gene: NA
v_gene: TRBV24-1
j_gene: TRBJ2-3
abundance: NA

CDR3aa: CASSYMGQGTNYGYTF
CDR3nt: TGTGCCAGCAGTTATATGGGACAGGGTACTAACTATGGCTACACCTTC
d_gene: TRBD1
v_gene: TRBV6-6
j_gene: TRBJ1-2
abundance: NA

CDR3aa: CASSTISGANVPTF
CDR3nt: TGTGCCAGCAGCACAATCTCTGGGGCCAACGTCCCGACTTTC
d_gene: NA
v_gene: TRBV9
j_gene: TRBJ2-6
abundance: NA

CDR3aa: CASSPDPQGVHGYTF
CDR3nt: TGTGCCAGCAGTCCGGACCCGCAGGGAGTACATGGCTACACCTTC
d_gene: NA
v_gene: TRBV3-1
j_gene: TRBJ1-2
abundance: NA

CDR3aa: CSASWGGEKLFF
CDR3nt: TGCAGTGCTAGTTGGGGAGGGGAAAAACTGTTTTTT
d_gene: NA
v_gene: TRBV20-1
j_gene: TRBJ1-4
abundance: NA

CDR3aa: CSARDFQGGANYGYTF
CDR3nt: TGCAGTGCTAGAGATTTCCAAGGGGGAGCTAACTATGGCTACACCTTC
d_gene: NA
v_gene: TRBV20-1
j_gene: TRBJ1-2
abundance: NA

CDR3aa: CSARDLEVPGANVLTF
CDR3nt: TGCAGTGCTAGAGACCTGGAGGTCCCTGGGGCCAACGTCCTGACTTTC
d_gene: NA
v_gene: TRBV20-1
j_gene: TRBJ2-6
abundance: NA

CDR3aa: CASSQETGPPYEQYF
CDR3nt: TGCGCCAGCAGCCAAGAAACTGGACCGCCTTACGAGCAGTACTTC
d_gene: NA
v_gene: TRBV4-3
j_gene: TRBJ2-7
abundance: NA

CDR3aa: CASSGGWGVISEQYF
CDR3nt: TGTGCCAGCAGTGGAGGGTGGGGGGTAATCAGCGAGCAGTACTTC
d_gene: NA
v_gene: TRBV12-3/TRBV12-4
j_gene: TRBJ2-7
abundance: NA

CDR3aa: CASSLQGKGTEAFF
CDR3nt: TGTGCCAGCAGCTTACAGGGAAAAGGCACTGAAGCTTTCTTT
d_gene: NA
v_gene: TRBV12-3/TRBV12-4
j_gene: TRBJ1-1
abundance: NA

CDR3aa: CASSKDSNTQYF
CDR3nt: TGTGCCAGCAGTAAGGACAGCAACACGCAGTATTTT
d_gene: NA
v_gene: TRBV6-5
j_gene: TRBJ2-3
abundance: NA

CDR3aa: CASCSTVNQPQHF
CDR3nt: TGTGCCAGCTGCTCAACAGTTAATCAGCCCCAGCATTTT
d_gene: NA
v_gene: TRBV11-2
j_gene: TRBJ1-5
abundance: NA

CDR3aa: CATSDAKLAGRQETQYF
CDR3nt: TGTGCCACCAGTGATGCCAAACTAGCGGGGAGACAAGAGACCCAGTACTTC
d_gene: TRBD2
v_gene: TRBV24-1
j_gene: TRBJ2-5
abundance: few

CDR3aa: CASTGERGRTYEQYF
CDR3nt: TGTGCCAGCACTGGTGAGCGGGGGAGAACCTACGAGCAGTACTTC
d_gene: TRBD2
v_gene: TRBV6-2/TRBV6-3
j_gene: TRBJ2-7
abundance: few

CDR3aa: CASSLDSATATQYF
CDR3nt: TGTGCCAGCAGCCTGGACAGCGCGACGGCGACCCAGTACTTC
d_gene: NA
v_gene: TRBV6-5
j_gene: TRBJ2-5
abundance: NA

CDR3aa: CASSFPGRGEQYF
CDR3nt: TGTGCCAGCAGTTTCCCCGGCAGGGGCGAGCAGTACTTC
d_gene: NA
v_gene: TRBV27
j_gene: TRBJ2-7
abundance: NA

CDR3aa: CASSEASPQARKQYF
CDR3nt: TGTGCCAGCAGCGAGGCCTCACCGCAGGCTAGGAAGCAGTACTTC
d_gene: NA
v_gene: TRBV9
j_gene: TRBJ2-7
abundance: NA

CDR3aa: CASSQGHGARAFF
CDR3nt: TGTGCCAGCAGCCAAGGTCACGGGGCGCGGGCTTTCTTT
d_gene: NA
v_gene: TRBV14
j_gene: TRBJ1-1
abundance: NA

CDR3aa: CSVEVVFGEQYF
CDR3nt: TGCAGCGTTGAAGTAGTTTTTGGGGAGCAGTACTTC
d_gene: NA
v_gene: TRBV29-1
j_gene: TRBJ2-5
abundance: few

CDR3aa: CSASPRIRRYEQYF
CDR3nt: TGCAGTGCCTCCCCCCGCATTCGACGCTACGAGCAGTACTTC
d_gene: NA
v_gene: TRBV20-1
j_gene: TRBJ2-7
abundance: NA

CDR3aa: CSVGGPRGYNEQFF
CDR3nt: TGCAGCGTTGGAGGACCCCGGGGTTACAATGAGCAGTTCTTC
d_gene: NA
v_gene: TRBV29-1
j_gene: TRBJ2-1
abundance: many

CDR3aa: CASSLAGPHTEAFF
CDR3nt: TGTGCCAGCAGCTTAGCGGGGCCCCACACTGAAGCTTTCTTT
d_gene: NA
v_gene: TRBV5-1
j_gene: TRBJ1-1
abundance: few

CDR3aa: CASSLDLSRRGEQFF
CDR3nt: TGCGCCAGCAGCTTAGACCTATCTCGCCGTGGGGAGCAGTTCTTC
d_gene: NA
v_gene: TRBV7-9
j_gene: TRBJ2-1
abundance: NA

CDR3aa: CASSLDMSTYKQYF
CDR3nt: TGTGCCAGCAGCCTGGACATGTCAACCTACAAGCAGTACTTC
d_gene: NA
v_gene: TRBV5-8
j_gene: TRBJ2-7
abundance: NA

CDR3aa: CSANLNLLSDEQFF
CDR3nt: TGCAGTGCTAACTTAAACCTCCTGAGCGATGAGCAGTTCTTC
d_gene: NA
v_gene: TRBV20-1
j_gene: TRBJ2-1
abundance: few

CDR3aa: CAISEFLLYWEGDQNTEAFF
CDR3nt: TGTGCCATCAGTGAGTTTTTACTCTACTGGGAGGGGGACCAGAACACTGAAGCTTTCTTT
d_gene: NA
v_gene: TRBV10-3
j_gene: TRBJ1-1
abundance: NA

CDR3aa: CASSQGQSNTDTQYF
CDR3nt: TGTGCCAGCAGCCAAGGCCAGAGCAATACAGATACGCAGTATTTT
d_gene: NA
v_gene: TRBV4-2
j_gene: TRBJ2-3
abundance: NA

CDR3aa: CASSTGLAHTYNEQFF
CDR3nt: TGCGCCAGCAGCACGGGACTAGCGCATACTTACAATGAGCAGTTCTTC
d_gene: TRBD2
v_gene: TRBV5-1
j_gene: TRBJ2-1
abundance: few

CDR3aa: CASISSNRNYGYTF
CDR3nt: TGTGCCAGTATTTCAAGTAACCGGAACTATGGCTACACCTTC
d_gene: NA
v_gene: TRBV19
j_gene: TRBJ1-2
abundance: few

CDR3aa: CSAREGPGRQYGYTF
CDR3nt: TGCAGTGCTAGAGAGGGTCCTGGGCGCCAGTATGGCTACACCTTC
d_gene: NA
v_gene: TRBV20-1
j_gene: TRBJ1-2
abundance: once

CDR3aa: CASSGTPLWETQYF
CDR3nt: TGTGCCAGCAGCGGAACCCCGCTGTGGGAGACCCAGTACTTC
d_gene: NA
v_gene: TRBV9
j_gene: TRBJ2-5
abundance: NA

CDR3aa: CSLISGDSYEQYF
CDR3nt: TGCAGCCTTATTTCGGGAGACTCCTACGAGCAGTACTTC
d_gene: NA
v_gene: TRBV29-1
j_gene: TRBJ2-7
abundance: NA

CDR3aa: CASSQDRASGSYNEQFF
CDR3nt: TGCGCCAGCAGCCAAGATCGCGCTAGCGGGAGTTACAATGAGCAGTTCTTC
d_gene: TRBD2
v_gene: TRBV4-3
j_gene: TRBJ2-1
abundance: few

CDR3aa: CVSIELAGSTQYF
CDR3nt: TGTGTCAGCATTGAACTAGCGGGTTCTACGCAGTATTTT
d_gene: TRBD2
v_gene: TRBV6-2/TRBV6-3
j_gene: TRBJ2-3
abundance: NA

CDR3aa: CASSFGPLVGGLETQYF
CDR3nt: TGCGCCAGCAGCTTTGGCCCCCTAGTGGGGGGTTTAGAGACCCAGTACTTC
d_gene: NA
v_gene: TRBV5-1
j_gene: TRBJ2-5
abundance: NA

CDR3aa: CASRFISDTFYEQYF
CDR3nt: TGCGCCAGCAGATTCATTTCGGACACCTTCTACGAGCAGTACTTC
d_gene: NA
v_gene: TRBV5-1
j_gene: TRBJ2-7
abundance: NA

CDR3aa: CSAKDSSLPNEQFF
CDR3nt: TGCAGTGCTAAGGACAGCAGTCTACCCAATGAGCAGTTCTTC
d_gene: NA
v_gene: TRBV20-1
j_gene: TRBJ2-1
abundance: few

CDR3aa: CASSVVPGDNEQFF
CDR3nt: TGTGCCAGCAGCGTAGTTCCAGGTGACAATGAGCAGTTCTTC
d_gene: NA
v_gene: TRBV9
j_gene: TRBJ2-1
abundance: NA

CDR3aa: CSVIGTSISPNEQFF
CDR3nt: TGCAGCGTTATCGGGACTAGCATCTCTCCAAATGAGCAGTTCTTC
d_gene: TRBD2
v_gene: TRBV29-1
j_gene: TRBJ2-1
abundance: NA

CDR3aa: CASSPQGGSNQPQHF
CDR3nt: TGTGCCAGCAGCCCACAGGGGGGTAGCAATCAGCCCCAGCATTTT
d_gene: TRBD1
v_gene: TRBV6-2/TRBV6-3
j_gene: TRBJ1-5
abundance: few

CDR3aa: CASSQWAGTSGYEQYF
CDR3nt: TGCGCCAGCAGCCAATGGGCCGGGACTAGCGGCTACGAGCAGTACTTT
d_gene: TRBD2
v_gene: TRBV4-1
j_gene: TRBJ2-7
abundance: once

CDR3aa: CASSRQGGGYGYTF
CDR3nt: TGTGCCAGCAGCAGACAGGGCGGTGGCTATGGCTACACCTTC
d_gene: TRBD1
v_gene: TRBV7-2
j_gene: TRBJ1-2
abundance: few

CDR3aa: CASSQEAAPSTDTQYF
CDR3nt: TGCGCCAGCAGCCAAGAGGCAGCCCCTAGCACAGATACGCAGTATTTT
d_gene: NA
v_gene: TRBV4-3
j_gene: TRBJ2-3
abundance: NA

CDR3aa: CASRGWLNSPLHF
CDR3nt: TGTGCCAGCAGGGGATGGCTTAATTCACCCCTCCACTTT
d_gene: NA
v_gene: TRBV6-1
j_gene: TRBJ1-6
abundance: NA

CDR3aa: CASSQVVEEGETQYF
CDR3nt: TGTGCCAGCAGCCAAGTCGTGGAGGAGGGAGAGACCCAGTACTTC
d_gene: NA
v_gene: TRBV4-2
j_gene: TRBJ2-5
abundance: few

CDR3aa: CASRKMETQYF
CDR3nt: TGTGCCAGCAGGAAGATGGAGACCCAGTACTTC
d_gene: NA
v_gene: TRBV28
j_gene: TRBJ2-5
abundance: few

CDR3aa: CSVPGYSREGDYEQYF
CDR3nt: TGCAGCGTTCCAGGATATTCGAGGGAGGGAGACTACGAGCAGTACTTC
d_gene: TRBD2
v_gene: TRBV29-1
j_gene: TRBJ2-7
abundance: few

CDR3aa: CASSYGTEENNEQFF
CDR3nt: TGTGCCAGCAGTTACGGGACAGAAGAAAACAATGAGCAGTTCTTC
d_gene: TRBD1
v_gene: TRBV6-5
j_gene: TRBJ2-1
abundance: few